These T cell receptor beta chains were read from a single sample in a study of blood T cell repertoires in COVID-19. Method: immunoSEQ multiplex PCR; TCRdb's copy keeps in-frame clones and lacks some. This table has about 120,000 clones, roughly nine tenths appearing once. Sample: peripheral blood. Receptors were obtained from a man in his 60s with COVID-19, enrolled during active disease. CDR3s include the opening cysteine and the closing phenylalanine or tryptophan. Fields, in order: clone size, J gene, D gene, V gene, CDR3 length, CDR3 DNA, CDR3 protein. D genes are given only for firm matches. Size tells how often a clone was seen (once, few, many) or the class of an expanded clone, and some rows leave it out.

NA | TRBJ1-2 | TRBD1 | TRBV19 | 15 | TGTGCCAGTAGTATGGGACAGCTGGCCAACTATGGCTACACCTTC | CASSMGQLANYGYTF
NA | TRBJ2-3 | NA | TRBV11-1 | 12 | TGTGCCAGCAGCTTATTTTGGGAGCCCGTGTATTTT | CASSLFWEPVYF
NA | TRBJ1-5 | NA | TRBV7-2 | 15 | TGTGCCAGCAGCTTAGTCTGGGGGGGAATTCAGCCCCAGCATTTT | CASSLVWGGIQPQHF
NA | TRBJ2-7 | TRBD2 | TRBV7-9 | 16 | TGTGCCAGCAGCCCCGAGACTAGCGGGAGCTCCTACGAGCAGTACTTC | CASSPETSGSSYEQYF
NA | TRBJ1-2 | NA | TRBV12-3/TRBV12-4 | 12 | TGTGCCAGCAGTCCTGAGCTTGATGGCTACACCTTC | CASSPELDGYTF
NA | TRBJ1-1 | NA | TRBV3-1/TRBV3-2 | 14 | TGTGCCAGCAGCCAAGATGGGGCGGGGACTGAAGCTTTCTTT | CASSQDGAGTEAFF
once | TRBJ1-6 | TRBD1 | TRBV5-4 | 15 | TGTGCCAGCAGCGCTGCAGGGGGCCTGGATTCACCCCTCCACTTT | CASSAAGGLDSPLHF
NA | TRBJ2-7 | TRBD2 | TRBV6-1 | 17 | TGTGCCAGCAGTGAGTATTTTCCGGGAGGGACCCCCTACGAGCAGTACTTC | CASSEYFPGGTPYEQYF
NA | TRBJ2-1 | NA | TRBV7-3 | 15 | TGTGCCAGCAGCTCCCGGGACTCGTCCTACAATGAGCAGTTCTTC | CASSSRDSSYNEQFF
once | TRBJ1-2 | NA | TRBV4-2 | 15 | TGTGCCAGCAGCCCCGCCCCCCCGGGGAACTATGGCTACACCTTC | CASSPAPPGNYGYTF
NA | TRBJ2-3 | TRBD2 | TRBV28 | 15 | TGTGCCAGCAGCCTTACTAGCGGCCCAGCAGATACGCAGTATTTT | CASSLTSGPADTQYF
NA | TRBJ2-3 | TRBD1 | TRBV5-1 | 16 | TGCGCCAGCAGCTACGGAGGGACAGGGGGCTTTGGTACGCAGTATTTT | CASSYGGTGGFGTQYF
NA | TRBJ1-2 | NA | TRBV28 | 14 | TGTGCCAGCAGACCGGACAGTGCTAACTATGGCTACACCTTC | CASRPDSANYGYTF
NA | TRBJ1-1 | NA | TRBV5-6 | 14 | TGTGCCAGCAGCTTGTCAGGGCGGTACACTGAAGCTTTCTTT | CASSLSGRYTEAFF
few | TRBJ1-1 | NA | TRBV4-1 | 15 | TGCGCCAGCAGCCAAGAGGGGCGCTCTTATACTGAAGCTTTCTTT | CASSQEGRSYTEAFF
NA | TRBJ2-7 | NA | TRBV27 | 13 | TGTGCCAGCAGTTTATCGCGGAGGGGCGAGCAGTACTTC | CASSLSRRGEQYF
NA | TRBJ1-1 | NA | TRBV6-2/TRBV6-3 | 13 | TGTGCCAGCAGTTACCCCATGAACACTGAAGCTTTCTTT | CASSYPMNTEAFF
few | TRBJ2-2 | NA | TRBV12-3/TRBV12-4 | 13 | TGTGCCAGCAGCGGGGTGAACACCGGGGAGCTGTTTTTT | CASSGVNTGELFF
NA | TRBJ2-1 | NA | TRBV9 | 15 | TGTGCCAGCAGCGGGAGCGGAGGCACCTACAATGAGCAGTTCTTC | CASSGSGGTYNEQFF
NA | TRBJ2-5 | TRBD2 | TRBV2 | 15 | TGTGCCAGCAGGCAGGGGACTAGCGGGTGGGAGACCCAGTACTTC | CASRQGTSGWETQYF
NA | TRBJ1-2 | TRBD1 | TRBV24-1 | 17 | TGTGCCACCAGTGATAGGACAGGGGGCGCGATTCGTGATGGCTACACCTTC | CATSDRTGGAIRDGYTF
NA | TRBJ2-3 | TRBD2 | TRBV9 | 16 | TGTGCCAGCAGCGGACTAGCGGGAGGGGGGCCAGATACGCAGTATTTT | CASSGLAGGGPDTQYF
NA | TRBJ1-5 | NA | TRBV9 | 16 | TGTGCCAGCAGCGTACACAGGGAAGGAAGCAATCAGCCCCAGCATTTT | CASSVHREGSNQPQHF
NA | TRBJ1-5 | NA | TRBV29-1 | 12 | TGCAGCGTTGGGTCGGAGAATCAGCCCCAGCATTTT | CSVGSENQPQHF
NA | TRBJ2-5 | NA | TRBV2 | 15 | TGTGCCAGCAGTGTCGAGGGTAGCGGAGAAGAGACCCAGTACTTC | CASSVEGSGEETQYF
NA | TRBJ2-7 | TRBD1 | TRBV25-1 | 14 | TGTGCCAGCAGTGGTCCCGGGACAGGGAACGAGCAGTACTTC | CASSGPGTGNEQYF
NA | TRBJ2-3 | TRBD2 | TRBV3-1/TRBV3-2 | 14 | TGTGCCAGCAGCATACTAGCGGGAGGAAGTACGCAGTATTTT | CASSILAGGSTQYF
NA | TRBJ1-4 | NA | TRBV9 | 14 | TGTGCCAGCAGCGTCGGCAGGGTGGATGAAAAACTGTTTTTT | CASSVGRVDEKLFF
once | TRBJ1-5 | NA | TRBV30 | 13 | TGTGCCTGGAGTGAGTCAGGGGATCAGCCCCAGCATTTT | CAWSESGDQPQHF
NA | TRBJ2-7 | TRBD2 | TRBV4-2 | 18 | TGTGCCAGCAGCCAAGAGGAGCCGGGGGGAAACAATCTCTACGAGCAGTACTTC | CASSQEEPGGNNLYEQYF
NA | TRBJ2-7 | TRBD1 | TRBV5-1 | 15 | TGCGCCAGCAGCTTCGTCCAGGGGGAGTCCTACGAGCAGTACTTC | CASSFVQGESYEQYF
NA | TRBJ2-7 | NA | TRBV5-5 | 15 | TGTGCCAGCAGTTTGGGATTTGGGAGCTCCTACGAGCAGTACTTC | CASSLGFGSSYEQYF
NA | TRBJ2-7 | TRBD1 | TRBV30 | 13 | TGTGCCTGGGACGGGACAGGGGGTTCCGAGCAGTACTTC | CAWDGTGGSEQYF
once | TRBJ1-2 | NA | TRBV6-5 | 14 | TGTGCCAGCAGTCCTAGGACAGACCTCTATGGCTACACCTTC | CASSPRTDLYGYTF
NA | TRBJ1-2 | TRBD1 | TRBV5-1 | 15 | TGCGCCAGCAGCCTGTCTCGTGCCGGGACAGAAGGCTACACCTTT | CASSLSRAGTEGYTF
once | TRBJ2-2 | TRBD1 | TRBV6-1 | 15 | TGTGCCAGCAGTGAAAGTAGGGGGCTCACCGGGGAGCTGTTTTTT | CASSESRGLTGELFF
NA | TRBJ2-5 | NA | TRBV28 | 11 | TGTGCCAGCAACTCCGAAGAGACCCAGTACTTC | CASNSEETQYF
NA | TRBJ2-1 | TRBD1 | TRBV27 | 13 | TGTGCCAGCAGTTCCTCGATCGGGACAGGGTTGTTCTTC | CASSSSIGTGLFF
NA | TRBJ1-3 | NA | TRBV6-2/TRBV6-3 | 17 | TGTGCCAGCAGTTACTCGACCCGGAGGAGCTCTGGAAACACCATATATTTT | CASSYSTRRSSGNTIYF
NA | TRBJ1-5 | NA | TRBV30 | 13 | TGTGCCTGGGGCCGGGACAACAATCAGCCCCAGCATTTT | CAWGRDNNQPQHF
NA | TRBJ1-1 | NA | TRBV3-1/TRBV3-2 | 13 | TGTGCCAGCAGCCACCTAGATTACACTGAAGCTTTCTTT | CASSHLDYTEAFF
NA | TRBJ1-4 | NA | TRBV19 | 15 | TGTGCCAGTAGTATAGAGGGGATAGGAGGTGAAAAACTGTTTTTT | CASSIEGIGGEKLFF
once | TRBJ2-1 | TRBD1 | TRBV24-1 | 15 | TGTGCCACCAGTGATTACCCCGACAGGGGCAATGAGCAGTTCTTC | CATSDYPDRGNEQFF
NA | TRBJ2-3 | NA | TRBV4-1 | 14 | TGCGCCAGCAGCCAAGAGAGGCTCACAGATACGCAGTATTTT | CASSQERLTDTQYF
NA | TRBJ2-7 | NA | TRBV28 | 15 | TGTGCCAGCAGTTTACGGGACACGACTTCAAACGAGCAGTACTTC | CASSLRDTTSNEQYF
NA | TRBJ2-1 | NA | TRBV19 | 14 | TGTGCCAGTAGTATATTACAGGGTCCCTATGAGCAGTTCTTC | CASSILQGPYEQFF
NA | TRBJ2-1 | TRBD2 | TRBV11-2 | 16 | TGTGCCAGCAGCCACACGAGGGCGGGAGGTGTTGATGAGCAGTTCTTC | CASSHTRAGGVDEQFF
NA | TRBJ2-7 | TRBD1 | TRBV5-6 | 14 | TGTGCCAGCAGCTTTCAGGACAGGAGCTACGAGCAGTACTTC | CASSFQDRSYEQYF
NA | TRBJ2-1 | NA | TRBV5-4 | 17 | TGTGCCAGCAGCCTGCAGGCTAGCGTCGTACCCTACAATGAGCAGTTCTTC | CASSLQASVVPYNEQFF
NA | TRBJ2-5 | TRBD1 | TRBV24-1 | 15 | TGTGCCACCAGTGATGTACTCAGGGGGCTTGAGACCCAGTACTTC | CATSDVLRGLETQYF
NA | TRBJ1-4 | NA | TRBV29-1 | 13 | TGCAGCGTTTCCGTGGGCCCTGGTGAAAAACTGTTTTTT | CSVSVGPGEKLFF